This T cell receptor beta chain originates from a study of a mutant IDH1 vaccine in newly diagnosed glioma (dated by TCRdb to the early 2020s). Study-level background: Of the roughly 32 treated patients, approximately 62% were male and about 40% were female, and a mean age of 40.4 years was recorded. Longitudinal TCRB deep sequencing was performed for some 25 treated patients wherever samples were available for exploratory analyses. Six visits were used for peripheral blood collection: V03 (baseline), V05, V07, V10, V12 and V13. Before enrollment, patients had received standard therapy of radiotherapy alone, temozolomide alone, or radiochemotherapy with temozolomide; most received the combination.

Libraries came from the immunoSEQ multiplex PCR assay. Rearranged TCR beta chain sequences were amplified with the hsTCRB Kit following the manufacturer's protocol. TCRB libraries were sequenced on an Illumina MiSeq. Per the authors' processing: Demultiplexing, trimming and gene mapping were performed with the kit vendor's proprietary platform. This is the immuneACCESS table as TCRdb keeps it, with only in-frame sequences that have V and J called. A part of the clones is gone; compared with another copy, unresolved V genes explain less than half, and the rest is unexplained. That table supplies the V and J calls and clone size; D and trimming were determined from the DNA. This sample gives nearly 15,000 clones in total; 75% to 90% of them show up just once. 9% of the sample belongs to the ten largest clones. The time point tag for this specimen amounts to: baseline, week 1 (first vaccination visit). What this sample's treatment or condition label stands for: pre-vaccination baseline after standard-of-care therapy. Newly diagnosed WHO grade 3 or 4 IDH1-mutant astrocytomas showing loss of nuclear ATRX were present in the donors. The samples were drawn from NOA16, a multicentre, single-arm, open-label phase I trial in Germany that tested a mutant IDH1 peptide vaccine in humans for the first time. Visit V03 blood draws served as the baseline sample for immunogenicity testing. The DNeasy Blood and Tissue Kit was used to extract genomic DNA from EDTA blood for TCRB sequencing.

V is cut by 1 base and J by 8 bases, and the space between the germline ends is 8 bases. Via the germline V gene, CDR1 is SGHTA and CDR2 FQGNSA. The CDR3 has 12 amino acids, counting the end cysteine and phenylalanine. Only CDR3 DNA remains: 36 bases, in frame from the first base. Study-level results and caveats: Changes in the top peripheral T cell clonotypes picked up by TCRB sequencing did not appear to be linked to pseudoprogression. Availability determined which PBMC samples were chosen for TCRB deep sequencing. The authors stated that sample limitations prevented analyses of patient blood samples from being reproduced. Vaccine-induced immune responses across multiple MHC alleles were detected in approximately 94% of patients.

A word on this clone: There is no known antigen for this receptor. No much larger clone is present one base from it, and per-base qualities are unavailable.

This sequence originates from a woman aged 40 to 55 with glioma. Some clones in this sample may be carry-over from other donors' samples. This material consisted of PBMCs, taken from a glioma patient treated with radiotherapy, temozolomide or both. The chain is encoded by TRBV7-2 joined to TRBJ1-1; the D gene remains uncertain. The CDR3 has the sequence CASSLGTREAFF. The nucleotide sequence is TGTGCCAGCAGCTTAGGGACCAGGGAAGCTTTCTTT.